Here is one T cell receptor (beta chain) with its context. As processed by the authors: Estimates of nucleated cell counts were drawn from the amplification of reference gene primers. The method was immunoSEQ multiplex PCR; TCRdb's version includes in-frame clones alone and lacks a portion of them. Clonal size and the V and J genes are those of that table, whereas D and trimming came from the DNA. The data show about 49,000 clones, approximately 93% seen once. The sample originates from a study of blood T cell repertoires in COVID-19. Germline V gene lookup returns CDR1 LNHDA and CDR2 SQIVND (reference sequence). CDR3 length equals 14 residues. Trimming removed 1 base from V and 5 bases from J, with 11 bases in between.

This sequence joins TRBV19 and TRBJ1-2; D might be TRBD1 (6 bases). The TCR originated in a man aged 55 to 69 with COVID-19, enrolled during active disease. What was sequenced was peripheral blood. The CDR3 DNA is TGTGCCAGTAGTATAGGCGGGGGCGAATATGGCTACACCTTC. It encodes CASSIGGGEYGYTF.